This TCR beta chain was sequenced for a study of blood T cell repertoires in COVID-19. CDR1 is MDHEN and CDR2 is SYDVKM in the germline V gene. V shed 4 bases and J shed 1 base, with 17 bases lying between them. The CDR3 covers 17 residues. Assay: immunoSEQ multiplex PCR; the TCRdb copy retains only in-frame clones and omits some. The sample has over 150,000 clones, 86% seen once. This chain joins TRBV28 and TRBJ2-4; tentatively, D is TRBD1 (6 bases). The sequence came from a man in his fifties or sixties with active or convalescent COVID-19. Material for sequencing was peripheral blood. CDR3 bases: TGTGCCAGCAGTTCCCAACAGGGACGAGCGGCCAAAAACATTCAGTACTTC. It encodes CASSSQQGRAAKNIQYF.